A single sample gave rise to the 5 T cell receptor beta chains below, sequenced in a study of control samples from healthy donors and cancer patients. Only in-frame clones appear in the TCRdb table, and some are missing; sequencing was by immunoSEQ multiplex PCR. This sample has 130,000 or so clones, with around 94% found just once. The sample taken for sequencing was blood. The receptors were gathered from a man aged 35-49 years in good health.

V is TRBV2 and J is TRBJ2-2; TRBD2 matches at 8 bases. V dropped 10 bases and J dropped 3; count of bases not matched to a gene: 4. The germline CDR1 and CDR2 sequences are SNHLY and FYNNEI. The CDR3 spans 13 residues. DNA of the CDR3: TGTGCCATCACTAGCGGTTACACCGGGGAGCTGTTTTTT. Translation gives CAITSGYTGELFF.

V and J are TRBV27 and TRBJ2-5, with D possibly TRBD2 on 6 matching bases. Germline lookup yields CDR1 MNHEY and CDR2 SMNVEV (reference sequence). This CDR3 comprises 13 residues. Trimming removed 4 bases from V and 9 bases from J, with 15 bases in between. The CDR3 region has the DNA TGTGCCAGCAGTTCCTCTAGCGTGGGGGCCCAGTACTTC. This encodes CASSSSSVGAQYF.

The chain carries TRBV9 and TRBJ1-4; 12 bases line up with TRBD1. The CDR3 spans 14 residues. CDR1 and CDR2 from the germline V gene are SGDLS and YYNGEE. The ends lost 4 bases at V and 7 bases at J; junction bases unmatched: 2. The CDR3 region is CASSPGQGAEKLFF. DNA for the CDR3: TGTGCCAGCAGCCCGGGACAGGGGGCTGAAAAACTGTTTTTT. Full variable domain (remainder filled in from reference TRBV9 and TRBJ1-4): DSGVTQTPKHLITATGQRVTLRCSPRSGDLSVYWYQQSLDQGLQFLIQYYNGEERAKGNILERFSAQQFPDLHSELNLSSLELGDSALYFCASSPGQGAEKLFFGSGTQLSVL.

For the CDR3, the DNA is TGTGCCAGCACCAATAATAGGGGGTACAATGAGCAGTTCTTC. This gives the protein CASTNNRGYNEQFF. V usage is TRBV7-9 and J usage is TRBJ2-1; possibly TRBD1 for D (6 bases). The germline V gene has CDR1 SEHNR and CDR2 FQNEAQ (reference sequence). The CDR3 covers 14 residues. The germline V and J ends were trimmed by 7 bases and 4 bases, with 14 bases remaining between them.

This chain connects TRBV10-3 to TRBJ2-7, with D maybe TRBD2 (6 bases). The V and J ends lost 4 bases and 3 bases respectively, with 10 bases between them. This CDR3 comprises 13 residues. The germline CDR1 and CDR2 sequences are ENHRY and SYGVKD. The CDR3 nucleotides are TGTGCCATCAGTGGGAGGGCCAACTACGAGCAGTACTTC. Its protein product is CAISGRANYEQYF.